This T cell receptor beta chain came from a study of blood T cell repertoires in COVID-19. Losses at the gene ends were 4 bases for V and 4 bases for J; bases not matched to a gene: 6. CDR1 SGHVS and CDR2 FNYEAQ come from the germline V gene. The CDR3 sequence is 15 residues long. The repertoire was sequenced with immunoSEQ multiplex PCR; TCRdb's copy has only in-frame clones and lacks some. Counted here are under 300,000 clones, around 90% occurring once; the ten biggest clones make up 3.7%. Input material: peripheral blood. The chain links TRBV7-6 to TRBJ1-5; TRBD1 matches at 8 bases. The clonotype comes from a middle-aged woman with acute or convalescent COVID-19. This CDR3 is CASSWTGTGNQPQHF. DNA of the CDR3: TGTGCCAGCAGCTGGACAGGGACCGGGAATCAGCCCCAGCATTTT.